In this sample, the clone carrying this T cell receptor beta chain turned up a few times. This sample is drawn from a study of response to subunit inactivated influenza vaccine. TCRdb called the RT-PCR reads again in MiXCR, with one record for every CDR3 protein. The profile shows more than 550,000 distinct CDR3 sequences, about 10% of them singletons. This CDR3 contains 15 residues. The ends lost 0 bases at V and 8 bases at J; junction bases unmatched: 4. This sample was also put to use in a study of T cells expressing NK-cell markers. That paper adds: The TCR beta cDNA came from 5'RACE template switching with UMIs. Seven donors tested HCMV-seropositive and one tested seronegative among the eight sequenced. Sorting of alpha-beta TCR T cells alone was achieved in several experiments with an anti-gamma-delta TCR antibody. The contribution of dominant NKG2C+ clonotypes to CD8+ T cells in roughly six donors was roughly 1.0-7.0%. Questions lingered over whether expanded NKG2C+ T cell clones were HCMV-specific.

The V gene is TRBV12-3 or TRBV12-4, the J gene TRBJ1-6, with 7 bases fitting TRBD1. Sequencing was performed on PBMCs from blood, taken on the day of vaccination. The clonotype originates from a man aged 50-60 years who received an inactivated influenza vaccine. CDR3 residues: CASSLAQGRHSPLHF. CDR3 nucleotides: TGTGCCAGCAGTTTAGCACAGGGGAGGCATTCACCCCTCCACTTT.